This entry lists 14 T cell receptor beta chains sequenced from one sample in a study of shared clonotypes between healthy human individuals. Libraries were prepared by immunoSEQ multiplex PCR; TCRdb keeps only in-frame clonotypes and omits some of them. The sample has 1.5 million to 2.5 million clones, approximately 94% seen once. The naive CD8 subset, CD45RO-negative cells positively selected for CCR7, excluded terminally differentiated effector memory CD45RA+ cells. Material: naive CD8+ T cells sorted from blood. The receptor source for this set is a young man in good health.

V gene TRBV19 combines with J gene TRBJ2-1, with D possibly matching TRBD1 (5 bases). The CDR3 has 13 residues. V was clipped by 5 bases and J by 9 bases, with 14 bases between them. Germline V gives CDR1 LNHDA, CDR2 SQIVND (reference sequence). The CDR3: CASSWMQGSEQFF. Written as DNA, the CDR3 is TGTGCCAGTAGTTGGATGCAGGGATCTGAGCAGTTCTTC.

Notes on this clone: The same CDR3 can be traced to other DNA sequences in this sample. The chain carries TRBV27 and TRBJ1-1; D is unresolved. This CDR3 comprises 13 residues. Germline assignment: CDR1 MNHEY and CDR2 SMNVEV (reference sequence). Trimming pared 3 bases from V and 0 bases from J, leaving 5 bases between. The CDR3 bases are TGTGCCAGCAGTTTGGGGTTGAACACTGAAGCTTTCTTT. Residues: CASSLGLNTEAFF.

This rearrangement joins TRBV5-1 to TRBJ2-7, with 8 bases aligning to TRBD1. The V gene end was trimmed by 4 bases and the J gene end by 4 bases; junction bases not matched to a gene: 7. The V gene's germline CDR1 is SGHRS and CDR2 YFSETQ. This CDR3 has 14 residues. This chain's CDR3 is CASSHGTGLYEQYF. DNA of the CDR3: TGCGCCAGCAGCCACGGGACAGGACTTTACGAGCAGTACTTC.

The chain links TRBV9 to TRBJ2-1; 8 positions agree with TRBD1. CDR3 length: 15 amino acids. The junction had 11 bases not matched to a gene; V was cut back by 4 bases and J by 8 bases. Germline V gene data show CDR1 as SGDLS and CDR2 as YYNGEE. CDR3: CASSPFGAGGDEQFF. The CDR3 DNA sequence: TGTGCCAGCAGCCCCTTTGGGGCAGGGGGCGATGAGCAGTTCTTC.

With respect to this clone: Other DNA sequences in the sample encode the same CDR3. The chain couples TRBV9 to TRBJ2-3; no clear D. The CDR3 covers 12 residues. The V and J ends lost 4 bases and 5 bases respectively, with 8 bases between them. Germline CDR1 reads SGDLS; CDR2 reads YYNGEE. CDR3 nucleotide sequence: TGTGCCAGCAGCCCTGAAGGAGATACGCAGTATTTT. Translating gives CASSPEGDTQYF. Full variable domain (outside the CDR3, taken from reference TRBV9 and TRBJ2-3): DSGVTQTPKHLITATGQRVTLRCSPRSGDLSVYWYQQSLDQGLQFLIQYYNGEERAKGNILERFSAQQFPDLHSELNLSSLELGDSALYFCASSPEGDTQYFGPGTRLTVL.

J is TRBJ2-4 and V is TRBV7-8; TRBD1 agrees at 7 bases. This CDR3 contains 15 residues. V trimming: 5 bases; J trimming: 5 bases; junction bases outside the gene matches: 9. The germline CDR1 and CDR2 sequences are SGHVS and FQNEAQ. CDR3 sequence reads: CASSPTAGTENIQYF. The CDR3 region has the DNA TGTGCCAGCAGCCCGACTGCCGGGACAGAAAACATTCAGTACTTC.

The CDR3 DNA reads as TGTGCCAGCAGTCCGACAGGGGCCACTGAAGCTTTCTTT. It translates to CASSPTGATEAFF. The chain carries TRBV27 and TRBJ1-1; 8 nucleotides align to TRBD1. CDR1 and CDR2 from the germline V gene are MNHEY and SMNVEV (reference sequence). The CDR3 is made up of 13 amino acids. With 5 bases clipped from V and 4 bases from J, the junction kept 3 bases outside the gene matches.

With regard to this clone: The sample has other DNA sequences that encode this CDR3 too. The rearrangement uses TRBV9 and TRBJ2-1; D is possibly TRBD1 (5 bases). This CDR3 is 14 amino acids long. CDR1 SGDLS and CDR2 YYNGEE come from the germline V gene. V was trimmed by 0 bases and J by 6 bases, leaving 10 bases between them. The CDR3 nucleotides are TGTGCCAGCAGCGTAGAGGGCAGGGTCAATGAGCAGTTCTTC. Protein: CASSVEGRVNEQFF.

The chain employs TRBV7-9 and TRBJ2-7, with TRBD1 identical over 9 bases. With 4 bases clipped from V and 6 bases from J, the junction kept 7 bases outside the gene matches. Germline CDR1 reads SEHNR; CDR2 reads FQNEAQ (reference sequence). The CDR3 runs to 14 residues. CDR3 sequence reads: CASSYGTGPGEQYF. The CDR3 DNA follows: TGTGCCAGCAGCTACGGGACAGGGCCTGGCGAGCAGTACTTC.

The genes are TRBV10-1 and TRBJ1-2, with 10 bases lining up with TRBD1. V lost 2 bases, J lost 4 bases, and 10 bases stayed unmatched. The CDR3 consists of 17 residues. CDR1 is WNHNN and CDR2 is SYGVQD in the germline V gene (reference sequence). The CDR3 loop is CASSETVTGGDSYGYTF. For the CDR3, the DNA is TGCGCCAGCAGTGAGACCGTGACAGGGGGCGACAGCTATGGCTACACCTTC.

This clone was picked up one time. J is TRBJ1-3 and V is TRBV6-5; D perhaps matches TRBD1 (6 bases). V lost 4 bases, J lost 2 bases, and 12 bases lay in between. Germline V lookup: CDR1 MNHEY, CDR2 SVGAGI. This CDR3 is built from 15 residues. CDR3 DNA: TGTGCCAGCAGTTCCCCGAGGGGGGCTGGAAACACCATATATTTT. This sequence encodes CASSSPRGAGNTIYF.

V gene TRBV7-9 combines with J gene TRBJ1-1; D is uncertain. CDR1 SEHNR and CDR2 FQNEAQ come from the germline V gene (reference sequence). V lost 0 bases, J lost 3 bases, and 11 bases lay in between. CDR3 length: 15 residues. Here the CDR3 reads CASSLAVGADTEAFF. CDR3 nucleotide sequence: TGTGCCAGCAGCTTAGCGGTGGGCGCGGACACTGAAGCTTTCTTT. The full variable domain, in which reference TRBV7-9 and TRBJ1-1 provide the parts outside the CDR3, is DTGVSQNPRHKITKRGQNVTFRCDPISEHNRLYWYRQTLGQGPEFLTYFQNEAQLEKSRLLSDRFSAERPKGSFSTLEIQRTEQGDSAMYLCASSLAVGADTEAFFGQGTRLTVV.

The chain uses TRBV27 and TRBJ2-7; weak D call: TRBD1 (6 bases). Deletions cut 5 bases from V and 4 bases from J, with 21 bases between. The CDR3 contains 16 residues. Germline V gene sequence: CDR1 MNHEY, CDR2 SMNVEV (reference sequence). The CDR3 coding sequence is TGTGCCAGCAGTCCCAGGGAGTGGAGCCAGGGGTACGAGCAGTACTTC. It codes for CASSPREWSQGYEQYF.

The rearrangement links TRBV2 to TRBJ2-2; D not resolved. The CDR3 totals 12 residues. The germline CDR1 and CDR2 sequences are SNHLY and FYNNEI. V dropped 7 bases and J dropped 5 bases, with 8 bases sitting between them. CDR3 sequence: CASTPSTGELFF. The CDR3 nucleotides are TGTGCCAGCACCCCTTCGACCGGGGAGCTGTTTTTT.